Below are 5 T cell receptor beta chains sequenced from a single sample in a study of T-cell reconstitution after alpha-beta-depleted transplantation in children. Unique molecular identifiers were used to barcode this TCRbeta library. Using its own MiXCR run on the PCR reads, TCRdb lists one record per CDR3 protein. The data hold about a million distinct CDR3 sequences, with under 30% observed a single time. Sequences were derived from PBMCs, mostly from graft donor cells, sampled 360 days after TCRalphabeta/CD19-depleted stem cell transplant. The receptors were sampled from a boy younger than two who had a stem cell transplant for SCID, so the T cells may come from the graft donor.

Turning to this clonotype: A much larger clone differs from this one at a single base, so this may be a read error. No DNA is shown, since the ends of the CDR3 on it are uncertain; the CDR3 is the one TCRdb lists. The chain carries TRBV9 and TRBJ1-1; the table assigns TRBD1, which was not confirmed against the DNA. The CDR3 extends over 16 residues, inclusive of both ends. CDR1 is SGDLS, CDR2 YYNGEE, per germline. The CDR3 spells CGSSVAFGAPGTEVFF.

This clonotype was seen more than once but under ten times. The genes are TRBV2 and TRBJ1-2; possible D gene TRBD1, 5 bases. The V end lost 6 bases, the J end lost 0 bases, and 11 bases lay between the germline ends. The CDR3 is 14 residues long. Germline values: CDR1 SNHLY, CDR2 FYNNEI. The CDR3 loop reads CASRGTETNYGYTF. DNA of the CDR3: TGTGCCAGCAGGGGGACCGAGACTAACTATGGCTACACCTTC. Looking up the rest from reference TRBV2 and TRBJ1-2 gives the full variable domain: EPEVTQTPSHQVTQMGQEVILRCVPISNHLYFYWYRQILGQKVEFLVSFYNNEISEKSEIFDDQFSVERPDGSNFTLKIRSTKLEDSAMYFCASRGTETNYGYTFGSGTRLTVV.

The chain couples TRBV6-5 to TRBJ2-1; possibly TRBD1 for D (6 bases). The V gene's germline CDR1 is MNHEY and CDR2 SVGAGI. The CDR3 length is 16 residues. Trimming cost V 0 bases and J 6 bases, with 15 bases left between them. DNA for the CDR3: TGTGCCAGCAGTTACTCGAGGGGGACGGCTCGCAATGAGCAGTTCTTC. Its translation: CASSYSRGTARNEQFF.

This clonotype was counted many times. The CDR3 nucleotides are TGTGCCAGCAGCCCTACCGGGACACTAAGCCACGAGCAGTACTTC. Translated, it gives CASSPTGTLSHEQYF. This chain links TRBV28 with TRBJ2-7, with D perhaps matching TRBD1 (6 bases). Germline V gene lookup returns CDR1 MDHEN and CDR2 SYDVKM. This CDR3 has 15 residues. V was pared by 6 bases and J by 5 bases, with 20 bases between.

Ten or more counts support this clonotype. This chain connects TRBV6-1 to TRBJ2-2; D might be TRBD1 (6 bases). The CDR3 is 14 amino acids. The germline V gene encodes CDR1 MNHNS and CDR2 SASEGT. V lost 5 bases and J 4 bases, leaving 11 bases between the germline ends. For the CDR3, the DNA is TGTGCCAGCAGTCAGTCCAGGGGCACCGGGGAGCTGTTTTTT. It specifies CASSQSRGTGELFF.